Each of the 27 T cell receptor beta chains below was sequenced from the same sample in a study of Graves' ophthalmopathy and Graves' hyperthyroidism. For repertoire sequencing, the TCR beta CDR3 regions were amplified from RNA transcripts. An opening RT-PCR round employed HTBI primers and preceded a second-round multiplex PCR. Each CDR3 protein gets one entry after TCRdb re-called the multiplex PCR reads with MiXCR. In the table there are hundreds of thousands of distinct CDR3 sequences, about 24% of which are singletons. Sequences were obtained from peripheral blood. The origin of the receptors is a woman younger than 30 with stable Graves' hyperthyroidism. Some clones in this sample may be carry-over from other donors' samples.

This clonotype was seen repeatedly, ten times or more. This chain connects TRBV28 to TRBJ2-2; TRBD2 agrees at 7 bases. J was trimmed by 1 base and V by 3 bases; bases with no gene match: 11. Germline CDR1 is MDHEN and CDR2 is SYDVKM. The CDR3 sequence is 18 residues long. CDR3 residues: CASSFSWRELWNTGELFF. The CDR3 bases are TGTGCCAGCAGTTTTAGTTGGCGGGAGCTGTGGAACACCGGGGAGCTGTTTTTT.

This clonotype was detected only once. The chain joins TRBV7-8 to TRBJ1-2; 10 nucleotides align to TRBD1. J was trimmed by 2 bases and V by 8 bases; bases with no gene match: 2. Germline lookup yields CDR1 SGHVS and CDR2 FQNEAQ. CDR3 size: 13 residues. CDR3 region: CASGQGDNYGYTF. The CDR3 coding sequence is TGTGCCAGCGGACAGGGGGACAACTATGGCTACACCTTC.

This clonotype has ten or more counts. The chain carries TRBV12-3 or TRBV12-4 and TRBJ1-5, with D possibly matching TRBD1 (5 bases). This CDR3 comprises 14 residues. Trimming removed 6 bases at V and 4 bases at J, with 13 bases between. As DNA, the CDR3 is TGTGCCAGCAGCCATCCCGGGGGAAATCAGCCCCAGCATTTT. It is translated as CASSHPGGNQPQHF.

This clonotype was seen ten or more times. The V gene is TRBV7-9, the J gene TRBJ1-6; D remains ambiguous. Germline CDR1 reads SEHNR; CDR2 reads FQNEAQ (reference sequence). V gave up 6 bases and J gave up 6 bases, with 24 bases separating them. This CDR3 is 18 amino acids long. CDR3 in amino acids: CASRPRARVDSLNSPLHF. As DNA, the CDR3 is TGTGCCAGCAGGCCTCGCGCAAGGGTGGACTCCCTTAATTCACCCCTCCACTTT.

This chain joins TRBV20-1 and TRBJ1-2, with D possibly being TRBD1 (6 bases). Germline CDR1 reads DFQATT; CDR2 reads SNEGSKA (reference sequence). V shed 0 bases and J shed 8 bases, with 13 bases lying between them. This CDR3 contains 13 residues. The DNA of the CDR3 is TGCAGTGCTAGAGAACAACTCCAGGGGGGCTACACCTTC. Amino acid sequence: CSAREQLQGGYTF.

V is TRBV2 and J is TRBJ1-1; a weak D match, TRBD1 (5 bases). The germline V gene has CDR1 SNHLY and CDR2 FYNNEI. With 4 bases removed from V and 6 bases from J, the gap between germline ends came to 21 bases. This CDR3 is built from 16 residues. CDR3: CASSGALDLGDPEAFF. CDR3 bases: TGTGCCAGCAGTGGGGCTTTGGACCTTGGGGACCCTGAAGCTTTCTTT.

This clonotype was counted a few times. The gene calls are TRBV19 and TRBJ1-5; D remains unclear. Trimming shortened V by 1 base and J by 1 base, and 5 bases separated the two germline ends. Germline V CDR1 and CDR2: LNHDA, SQIVND (reference sequence). The CDR3 has 14 residues. This CDR3 is CASSIGVSNQPQHF. CDR3 in DNA: TGTGCCAGTAGTATAGGGGTGAGCAATCAGCCCCAGCATTTT.

This clonotype came up a few times. V and J are TRBV5-1 and TRBJ2-2; the D gene is possibly TRBD2 (5 bases). V gave up 4 bases and J gave up 0 bases, with 16 bases separating them. The CDR3 runs 17 residues. Germline-derived CDR1 and CDR2 are SGHRS and YFSETQ. CDR3 bases: TGCGCCAGCAGCCGGCCCACCGGGATTGCGAACACCGGGGAGCTGTTTTTT. Protein: CASSRPTGIANTGELFF. Together with reference TRBV5-1 and TRBJ2-2, the CDR3 gives the full variable domain: KAGVTQTPRYLIKTRGQQVTLSCSPISGHRSVSWYQQTPGQGLQFLFEYFSETQRNKGNFPGRFSGRQFSNSRSEMNVSTLELGDSALYLCASSRPTGIANTGELFFGEGSRLTVL.

As concerns this clonotype: At one boundary the junction diverges from the germline segment, which might be a read error. This chain uses TRBV7-9 with TRBJ1-1; D unclear. The CDR3 length is 13 residues. Germline V gene data show CDR1 as SEHNR and CDR2 as FQNEAQ (reference sequence). CDR3 in DNA: TGTGTCAGCAGCTTTTCAGAGAACACTGAAGCTTTCTTT. It translates to CVSSFSENTEAFF.

On this clonotype itself: Just one base apart from a much larger clone, this may be a read error. V usage is TRBV14 and J usage is TRBJ1-1; D unresolved. CDR3 length: 13 amino acids. The V gene's germline CDR1 is SGHDN and CDR2 FVKESK. The CDR3 nucleotides read TGTGCCAGCAGCCATATACCGAACACTGAAGCTTGCTTT. Translated: CASSHIPNTEACF.

There are many counts of this clonotype. The chain employs TRBV20-1 and TRBJ1-5, with a possible D match to TRBD1 (5 bases). The CDR3 runs to 14 residues. Between the trimmed V and J ends, which lost 1 base and 0 bases, there was a span of 7 bases. Germline CDR1 and CDR2: DFQATT and SNEGSKA (reference sequence). Here the CDR3 DNA reads TGCAGTGCTAGAGGGGGACTTAGCAATCAGCCCCAGCATTTT. Its protein product is CSARGGLSNQPQHF.

This clonotype was recorded many times. J is TRBJ1-2 and V is TRBV6-5; possible D gene TRBD1, 6 bases. The germline CDR1 and CDR2 sequences are MNHEY and SVGAGI. V shed 4 bases and J shed 2 bases, with 11 bases lying between them. The CDR3 is 14 amino acids. CDR3 residues: CASSSTGSNYGYTF. In DNA form, the CDR3 reads TGTGCCAGCAGTTCGACAGGAAGCAACTATGGCTACACCTTC.

The chain combines TRBV6-4 with TRBJ1-6; D call uncertain. The CDR3 totals 13 residues. In germline, CDR1 is MRHNA, CDR2 SNTAGT. V shed 4 bases and J shed 7 bases, with 8 bases lying between them. The CDR3 reads CASSGADNSPLHF. The CDR3 nucleotides are TGTGCCAGCAGTGGGGCAGACAATTCACCCCTCCACTTT.

This chain joins TRBV28 and TRBJ1-5; the D gene is possibly TRBD1 (5 bases). This CDR3 spans 14 amino acids. From germline, CDR1 is MDHEN and CDR2 SYDVKM. V lost 5 bases and J lost 5, with 13 bases in between. CDR3 residues: CASSPRVPHQPQHF. CDR3 nucleotide sequence: TGTGCCAGCAGTCCCAGGGTTCCACATCAGCCCCAGCATTTT.

This clonotype was observed at least ten times. The gene calls are TRBV16 and TRBJ2-7; a weak D match, TRBD2 (5 bases). Germline CDR1 KGHSY, CDR2 FQNENV. With 3 bases removed from V and 4 bases from J, the gap between germline ends came to 10 bases. The CDR3 runs to 13 residues. The CDR3 sequence is CASSHGNLYEQYF. The DNA of the CDR3 is TGTGCCAGCAGCCACGGGAACCTATACGAGCAGTACTTC.

This clonotype has a count of ten or more. This chain connects TRBV28 to TRBJ2-7; D call uncertain. The ends were cut back, 5 bases at V and 0 bases at J, with 11 bases in the middle. Germline assignment: CDR1 MDHEN and CDR2 SYDVKM. CDR3 length: 14 amino acids. CDR3 protein: CASSPIGSSYEQYF. The DNA of the CDR3 is TGTGCCAGCAGTCCGATCGGGTCCTCCTACGAGCAGTACTTC.

This clonotype was seen ten or more times. The CDR3, as DNA: TGTGCCAGCAGTTTATTTAATTCGGGGACAGGGGGCGCAGGATGGGAGACCCAGTACTTC. This encodes CASSLFNSGTGGAGWETQYF. The chain links TRBV28 to TRBJ2-5, with 12 positions matching TRBD1. The CDR3 has 20 residues. Germline CDR1 reads MDHEN; CDR2 reads SYDVKM. J was trimmed by 5 bases and V by 1 base; bases with no gene match: 17.

This clonotype was recorded many times. J is TRBJ1-5 and V is TRBV28; 9 bases agree with TRBD1. With V trimmed by 4 bases and J by 4 bases, 8 bases remained unmatched. The CDR3 extends over 16 amino acids. The germline V gene has CDR1 MDHEN and CDR2 SYDVKM. As DNA, the CDR3 is TGTGCCAGCAGTTCATTTGCGGGACAGGGAAATCAGCCCCAGCATTTT. Protein product: CASSSFAGQGNQPQHF.

The chain has TRBV6-1 and TRBJ2-7, with 8 nucleotides matching TRBD1. The CDR3 loop spans 15 amino acids. Germline CDR1 reads MNHNS; CDR2 reads SASEGT. Trimming took 5 bases from V and 3 from J; bases not matched to a gene: 9. CDR3 bases: TGTGCCAGCAGTCGAACCAGACAGGGGAACTACGAGCAGTACTTC. Translation: CASSRTRQGNYEQYF.

This clonotype was counted at least ten times. The chain employs TRBV6-1 and TRBJ2-7, with 9 bases identical to TRBD1. Germline V CDR1 and CDR2: MNHNS, SASEGT. This CDR3 is 14 amino acids long. The junction had 3 bases not matched to a gene; V was cut back by 4 bases and J by 2 bases. CDR3 region: CASSATGGAYEQYF. The CDR3 coding sequence is TGTGCCAGCAGTGCGACAGGGGGGGCCTACGAGCAGTACTTC.

This clonotype was seen ten or more times. The chain uses TRBV24-1 and TRBJ2-6; the match to TRBD1 covers 8 bases. This CDR3 is built from 19 residues. Germline CDR1 reads KGHDR; CDR2 reads SFDVKD. The V and J ends lost 3 bases and 3 bases, in that order; junction bases with no gene match: 12. For the CDR3, the DNA is TGTGCCACCAGTGATACGATCTACGTACAGGGGGTTGGGGCCAACGTCCTGACTTTC. Its translation is CATSDTIYVQGVGANVLTF.

This clonotype was observed at least ten times. The chain combines TRBV27 with TRBJ2-7; D is unclear. The V gene lost 2 bases and the J gene lost 2 bases, with 7 bases spanning the gap. Per germline, CDR1 MNHEY and CDR2 SMNVEV (reference sequence). CDR3 length: 13 residues. The CDR3 sequence: CASSLRHTYEQYF. For the CDR3, the DNA is TGTGCCAGCAGTTTAAGACACACCTACGAGCAGTACTTC.

This clonotype was detected many times. The V call is TRBV6-5, the J call TRBJ1-1, with D tentatively TRBD1 (5 bases). V was shortened by 2 bases and J by 4 bases, with 17 bases between the two germline ends. The CDR3 consists of 16 residues. The germline V gene encodes CDR1 MNHEY and CDR2 SVGAGI. CDR3 sequence (DNA): TGTGCCAGCAGTTACGGGGGGGGTGGCGGCAGCACTGAAGCTTTCTTT. Protein sequence: CASSYGGGGGSTEAFF.

This clonotype was seen a handful of times. This sequence joins TRBV20-1 and TRBJ1-2; D call uncertain. The CDR3 sequence is 13 residues long. Germline assignment: CDR1 DFQATT and CDR2 SNEGSKA (reference sequence). The germline V and J ends were trimmed by 3 bases and 5 bases, with 13 bases remaining between them. The CDR3 coding sequence is TGCAGTGCTAGGCCGGGTTTAGGTTATGGCTACACCTTC. It translates to CSARPGLGYGYTF.

This clonotype was seen ten or more times. The chain has TRBV6-2 or TRBV6-3 and TRBJ1-5; tentatively, D is TRBD1 (6 bases). In germline, CDR1 is MNHEY, CDR2 SVGEGT. The V gene lost 2 bases and the J gene lost 6 bases, with 14 bases spanning the gap. The CDR3 loop spans 15 amino acids. For the CDR3, the DNA is TGTGCCAGCAGTTACCCCGGGAGAGGGGGTCAGCCCCAGCATTTT. Protein sequence: CASSYPGRGGQPQHF.

In the case of this clonotype: This is likely a read error, given that the CDR3 carries no conserved phenylalanine or tryptophan at its end. The V and J genes are TRBV7-2 and TRBJ2-7, with D uncertain. The germline V gene encodes CDR1 SGHTA and CDR2 FQGNSA. V shed 5 bases and J shed 1 base, with 6 bases lying between them. The CDR3 runs 12 residues. CDR3: CASSPTSYEQYL. In DNA form, the CDR3 reads TGTGCCAGCAGCCCAACTTCCTACGAGCAGTACCTC.

This clonotype appeared a few times. The rearrangement uses TRBV20-1 and TRBJ2-7, with D tentatively TRBD1 (6 bases). The CDR3 has 15 amino acids. With 2 bases removed from V and 2 bases from J, the gap between germline ends came to 16 bases. Germline V gene sequence: CDR1 DFQATT, CDR2 SNEGSKA (reference sequence). The DNA of the CDR3 is TGCAGTGCTAGAAAAAAGACAGGAACCCCCTACGAGCAGTACTTC. As protein: CSARKKTGTPYEQYF.